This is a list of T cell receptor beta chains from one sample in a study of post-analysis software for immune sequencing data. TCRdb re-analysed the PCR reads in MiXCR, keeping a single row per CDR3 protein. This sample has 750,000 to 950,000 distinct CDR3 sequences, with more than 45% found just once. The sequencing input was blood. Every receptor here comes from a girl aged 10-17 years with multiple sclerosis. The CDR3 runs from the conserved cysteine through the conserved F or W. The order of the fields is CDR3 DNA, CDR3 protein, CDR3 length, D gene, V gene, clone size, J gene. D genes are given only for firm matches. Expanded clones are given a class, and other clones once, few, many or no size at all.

cdr3_nt: TGCGCCAGCAGCTTGGCGGGTATGAGCGGGAGTGAGACCCAGTACTTC
cdr3_aa: CASSLAGMSGSETQYF
cdr3_length: 16
d_call: TRBD2
v_call: TRBV5-1
clone_size: .
j_call: TRBJ2-5

cdr3_nt: TGTGCCAGCAGTGGACTACAAGAGACCCAGTACTTC
cdr3_aa: CASSGLQETQYF
cdr3_length: 12
d_call: .
v_call: TRBV6-6
clone_size: many
j_call: TRBJ2-5

cdr3_nt: TGTGCCAGCAGTGAACATACTAGCGTAAACACCGGGGAGCTGTTTTTT
cdr3_aa: CASSEHTSVNTGELFF
cdr3_length: 16
d_call: TRBD2
v_call: TRBV6-1
clone_size: .
j_call: TRBJ2-2

cdr3_nt: TGTGCCAGCAGCTTACTCAGGGCTGAGACCCAGTACTTC
cdr3_aa: CASSLLRAETQYF
cdr3_length: 13
d_call: .
v_call: TRBV7-9
clone_size: .
j_call: TRBJ2-5

cdr3_nt: TGCAGTGCTACACTATTAAGACTAGCGGGACGAGACTCTAGCACAGATACGCAGTATTTT
cdr3_aa: CSATLLRLAGRDSSTDTQYF
cdr3_length: 20
d_call: TRBD2
v_call: TRBV20-1
clone_size: .
j_call: TRBJ2-3

cdr3_nt: TGTGCCAGCAGCCCGCCGGGACAGACGTTCTCTGGGGCCAACGTCCTGACTTTC
cdr3_aa: CASSPPGQTFSGANVLTF
cdr3_length: 18
d_call: TRBD1
v_call: TRBV7-2
clone_size: .
j_call: TRBJ2-6

cdr3_nt: TGTGCCAGCAGTTACTCTTCACTAGCGCTGTACGAGCAGTACTTC
cdr3_aa: CASSYSSLALYEQYF
cdr3_length: 15
d_call: TRBD2
v_call: TRBV6-5
clone_size: .
j_call: TRBJ2-7

cdr3_nt: TGTGCCAGCAGCTTAGGTCCGGGACAGTACTACGAGCAGTACTTC
cdr3_aa: CASSLGPGQYYEQYF
cdr3_length: 15
d_call: TRBD1
v_call: TRBV7-2
clone_size: .
j_call: TRBJ2-7

cdr3_nt: TGTGCCAGCAGTGAACAGGGGTTCCAGCCCCAGCATTTT
cdr3_aa: CASSEQGFQPQHF
cdr3_length: 13
d_call: .
v_call: TRBV2
clone_size: .
j_call: TRBJ1-5

cdr3_nt: TGTGCCAGCAGTTACTCCGTAGCGGGAGGGGGCACAGATACGCAGTATTTT
cdr3_aa: CASSYSVAGGGTDTQYF
cdr3_length: 17
d_call: TRBD2
v_call: TRBV6-5
clone_size: .
j_call: TRBJ2-3

cdr3_nt: TGTGCCAGCAGCCCCACCCCTGTAGGAGCACAGGGGAATATCGGGAATGAGCAGTTCTTC
cdr3_aa: CASSPTPVGAQGNIGNEQFF
cdr3_length: 20
d_call: TRBD1
v_call: TRBV7-2
clone_size: .
j_call: TRBJ2-1

cdr3_nt: TGTGCCAGCAGGCAGACAGGGGGCTTGGATGGCTACACCTTC
cdr3_aa: CASRQTGGLDGYTF
cdr3_length: 14
d_call: TRBD1
v_call: TRBV7-2
clone_size: .
j_call: TRBJ1-2

cdr3_nt: TGCAGTGCCCAGAGCCCAGGCGGTTCTCTATTGAATGAGCAGTTCTTC
cdr3_aa: CSAQSPGGSLLNEQFF
cdr3_length: 16
d_call: .
v_call: TRBV20-1
clone_size: .
j_call: TRBJ2-1

cdr3_nt: TGCGCCAGCAGCCATGGGGTCTCTGGGGCCAACGTCCTGACTTTC
cdr3_aa: CASSHGVSGANVLTF
cdr3_length: 15
d_call: .
v_call: TRBV4-3
clone_size: .
j_call: TRBJ2-6

cdr3_nt: TGTGCCAGCAGCCCTATTCCTAGCGGCAAATACAATGAGCAGTTCTTC
cdr3_aa: CASSPIPSGKYNEQFF
cdr3_length: 16
d_call: TRBD2
v_call: TRBV7-3
clone_size: .
j_call: TRBJ2-1

cdr3_nt: TGTGCCTGGTCCGCCCCGGACAGGGGCTATGGCTACACCTTC
cdr3_aa: CAWSAPDRGYGYTF
cdr3_length: 14
d_call: TRBD1
v_call: TRBV30
clone_size: .
j_call: TRBJ1-2

cdr3_nt: TGTGCCAGCAGTGTAGACAGGGGCCCTAACTATGGCTACACCTTC
cdr3_aa: CASSVDRGPNYGYTF
cdr3_length: 15
d_call: TRBD1
v_call: TRBV2
clone_size: .
j_call: TRBJ1-2

cdr3_nt: TGTGCCAAGGGACAGCCGCCGTTGTGGGGGCAGCATTTT
cdr3_aa: CAKGQPPLWGQHF
cdr3_length: 13
d_call: TRBD1
v_call: TRBV7-9
clone_size: .
j_call: TRBJ1-5